This T cell receptor (beta chain) was profiled in a study of identical twins' blood T cells. TCRdb fed the 5' RACE reads into MiXCR, producing one record per CDR3 protein. The sample carries about 370,000 distinct CDR3 sequences, over 25% recorded once. The CDR3 spans 15 residues. Trimming at V came to 3 bases and at J to 5 bases, leaving 4 bases not matched to a gene. Per germline, CDR1 SGDLS and CDR2 YYNGEE. The chain joins TRBV9 to TRBJ1-3; 11 bases line up with TRBD1. This clonotype was obtained from a woman between 18 and 55 years old in good health. Sequenced material: PBMCs. The CDR3 region is CASSGDRGSRNTIYF. The CDR3 nucleotides read TGTGCCAGCAGCGGGGACAGGGGGAGTAGAAACACCATATATTTT. The full variable domain, rest sourced from reference TRBV9 and TRBJ1-3, is DSGVTQTPKHLITATGQRVTLRCSPRSGDLSVYWYQQSLDQGLQFLIQYYNGEERAKGNILERFSAQQFPDLHSELNLSSLELGDSALYFCASSGDRGSRNTIYFGEGSWLTVV.